This T cell receptor (beta chain) emerged from a study of monozygotic twins with inflammatory bowel disease. The study, taken as a whole, reports: Versus healthy twins, IBD patients showed fewer clonotypes shared with others, especially with disease activity.

For both chains, the TCRalpha and TCRbeta cDNA went through two nested PCRs of about 17 and 10 cycles. TCRdb re-analyzed the 5' RACE reads; it lists each CDR3 protein once, without DNA. This table holds some 90,000 distinct CDR3 sequences. On this clonotype: Antigen unknown.

Germline V lookup: CDR1 SQVTM, CDR2 ANQGSEA. This CDR3 comprises 14 residues. The sample comprised blood. The chain couples TRBV29-1 to TRBJ2-5; the D gene TCRdb calls, TRBD2, cannot be checked with no DNA. This receptor was taken from a human donor with ulcerative colitis or Crohn's disease, or a healthy co-twin of an affected twin (not recorded which). CDR3 residues: CSVAAGPGEETQYF.